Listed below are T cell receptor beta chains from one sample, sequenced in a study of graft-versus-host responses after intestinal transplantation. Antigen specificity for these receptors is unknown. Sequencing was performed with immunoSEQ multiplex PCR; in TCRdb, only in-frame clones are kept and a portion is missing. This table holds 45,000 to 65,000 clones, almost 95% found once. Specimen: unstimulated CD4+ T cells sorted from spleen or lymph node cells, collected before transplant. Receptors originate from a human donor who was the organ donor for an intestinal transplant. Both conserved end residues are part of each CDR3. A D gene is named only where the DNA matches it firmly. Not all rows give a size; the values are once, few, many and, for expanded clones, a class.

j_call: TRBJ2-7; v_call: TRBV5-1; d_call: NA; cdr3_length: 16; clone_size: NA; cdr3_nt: TGCGCCAGCTCAAGAAACGAAGCGGCCGGGAAAAACGAGCAGTACTTC; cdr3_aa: CASSRNEAAGKNEQYF
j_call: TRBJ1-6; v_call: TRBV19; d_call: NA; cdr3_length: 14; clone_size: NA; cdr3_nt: TGTGCCAGTAGTATAGAGGCAGTTTGGTCACCCCTCCACTTT; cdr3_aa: CASSIEAVWSPLHF
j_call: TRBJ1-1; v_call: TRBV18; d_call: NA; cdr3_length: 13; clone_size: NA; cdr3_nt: TGTGCCAGCTTTACAGGGATGAACACTGAAGCTTTCTTT; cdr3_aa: CASFTGMNTEAFF
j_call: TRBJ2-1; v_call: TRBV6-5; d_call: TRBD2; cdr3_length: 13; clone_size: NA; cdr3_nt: TGTGCCAGCAGGCGCGGCGGGGGGGGCACGGAGTTCTTC; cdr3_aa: CASRRGGGGTEFF
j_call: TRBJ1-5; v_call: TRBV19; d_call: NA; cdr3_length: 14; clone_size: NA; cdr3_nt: TGTGCCAGTAGTACAGGGGTGGGCAATCAGCCCCAGCATTTT; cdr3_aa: CASSTGVGNQPQHF
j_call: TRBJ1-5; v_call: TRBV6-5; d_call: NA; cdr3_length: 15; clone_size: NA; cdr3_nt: TGTGCCAGCAGGCTCGGGACGGTGGACAATCAGCCCCAGCATTTT; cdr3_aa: CASRLGTVDNQPQHF
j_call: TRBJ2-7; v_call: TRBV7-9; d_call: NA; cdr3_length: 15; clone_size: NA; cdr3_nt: TGTGCCAGCAGCCGGCACAGTTTACCTCTTAATGAGCAGTACTTC; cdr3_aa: CASSRHSLPLNEQYF
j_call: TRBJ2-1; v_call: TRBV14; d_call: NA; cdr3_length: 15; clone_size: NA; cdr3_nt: TGTGCCAGCAGCCAAGGAAGGGGGTCCTACAATGAGCAGTTCTTC; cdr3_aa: CASSQGRGSYNEQFF
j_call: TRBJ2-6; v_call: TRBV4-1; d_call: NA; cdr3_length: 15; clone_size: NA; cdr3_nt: TGCGCCAGCAGCCACCAGACGACTGGGGCCAACGTCCTGACTTTC; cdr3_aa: CASSHQTTGANVLTF
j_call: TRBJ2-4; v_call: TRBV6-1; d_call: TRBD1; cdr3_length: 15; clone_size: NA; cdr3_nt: TGTGCCAGCAGTGGGGACAGGTCAGCCAAAAACATTCAGTACTTC; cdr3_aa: CASSGDRSAKNIQYF
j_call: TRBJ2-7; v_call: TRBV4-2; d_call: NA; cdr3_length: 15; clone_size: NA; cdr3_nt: TGTGCCAGCAGCCAGAACCGGGACTCTTCCTACGAGCAGTACTTC; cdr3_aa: CASSQNRDSSYEQYF
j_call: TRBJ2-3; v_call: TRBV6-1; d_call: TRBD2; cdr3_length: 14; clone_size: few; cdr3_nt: TGTGCCAGCAGTGTTGGGGGGGTCACAGATACGCAGTATTTT; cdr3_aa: CASSVGGVTDTQYF
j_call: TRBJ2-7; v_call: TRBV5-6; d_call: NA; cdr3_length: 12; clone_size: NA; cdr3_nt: TGTGCCAGCAGCTTGTACGGATACGAGCAGTACTTC; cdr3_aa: CASSLYGYEQYF
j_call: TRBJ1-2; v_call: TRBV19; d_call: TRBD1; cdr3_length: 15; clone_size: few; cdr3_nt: TGTGCCATCAAAAGGGGGCCCGCGGCTAACTATGGCTACACCTTC; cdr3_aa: CAIKRGPAANYGYTF
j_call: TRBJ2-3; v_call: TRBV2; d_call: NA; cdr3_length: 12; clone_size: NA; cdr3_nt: TGTGCCAGTGTGCGAGGGACAGATACGCAGTATTTT; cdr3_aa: CASVRGTDTQYF